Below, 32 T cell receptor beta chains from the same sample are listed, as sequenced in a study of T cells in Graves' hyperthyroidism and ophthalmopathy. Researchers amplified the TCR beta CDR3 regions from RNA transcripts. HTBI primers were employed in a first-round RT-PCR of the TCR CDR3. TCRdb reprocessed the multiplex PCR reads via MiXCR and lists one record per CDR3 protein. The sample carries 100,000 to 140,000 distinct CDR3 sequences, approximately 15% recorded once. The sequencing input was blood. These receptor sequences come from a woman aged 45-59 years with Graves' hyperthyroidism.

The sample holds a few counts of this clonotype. This CDR3 reads CASSLGGGLSSGNTIYF. The DNA for the CDR3 is TGCGCCAGCAGCTTGGGTGGTGGACTCAGCTCTGGAAACACCATATATTTT. The chain combines TRBV5-1 with TRBJ1-3; the D is unclear. Trimming took off 0 bases at V and 0 bases at J, with 13 bases between the two ends. The CDR3 totals 17 residues. Germline V lookup: CDR1 SGHRS, CDR2 YFSETQ. The whole variable domain, remainder taken from reference TRBV5-1 and TRBJ1-3, is KAGVTQTPRYLIKTRGQQVTLSCSPISGHRSVSWYQQTPGQGLQFLFEYFSETQRNKGNFPGRFSGRQFSNSRSEMNVSTLELGDSALYLCASSLGGGLSSGNTIYFGEGSWLTVV.

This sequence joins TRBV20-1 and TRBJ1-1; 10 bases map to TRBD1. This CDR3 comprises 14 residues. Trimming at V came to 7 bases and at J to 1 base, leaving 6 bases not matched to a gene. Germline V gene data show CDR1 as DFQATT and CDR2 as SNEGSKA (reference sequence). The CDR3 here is CSVGDRGGNTEAFF. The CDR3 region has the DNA TGCAGTGTGGGGGACAGGGGCGGGAACACTGAAGCTTTCTTT.

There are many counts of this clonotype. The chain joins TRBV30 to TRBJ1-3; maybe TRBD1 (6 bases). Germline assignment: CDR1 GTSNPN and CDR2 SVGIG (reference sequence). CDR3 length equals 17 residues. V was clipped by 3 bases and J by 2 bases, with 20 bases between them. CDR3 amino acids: CAWRGAQGIATGNTIYF. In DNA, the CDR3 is TGTGCCTGGAGGGGGGCCCAGGGGATCGCCACTGGAAACACCATATATTTT.

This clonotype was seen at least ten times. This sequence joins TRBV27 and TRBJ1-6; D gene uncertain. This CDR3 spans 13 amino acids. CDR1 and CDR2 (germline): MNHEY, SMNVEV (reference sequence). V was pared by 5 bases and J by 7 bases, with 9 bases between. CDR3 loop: CASSVQANSPLHF. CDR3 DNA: TGTGCCAGCAGTGTGCAGGCCAATTCACCCCTCCACTTT.

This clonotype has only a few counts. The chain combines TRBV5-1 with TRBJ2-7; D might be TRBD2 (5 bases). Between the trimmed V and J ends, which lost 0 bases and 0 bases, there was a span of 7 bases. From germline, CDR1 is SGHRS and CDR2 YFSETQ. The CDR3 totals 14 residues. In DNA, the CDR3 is TGCGCCAGCAGCTTGGCGGGAATCTCCTACGAGCAGTACTTC. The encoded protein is CASSLAGISYEQYF.

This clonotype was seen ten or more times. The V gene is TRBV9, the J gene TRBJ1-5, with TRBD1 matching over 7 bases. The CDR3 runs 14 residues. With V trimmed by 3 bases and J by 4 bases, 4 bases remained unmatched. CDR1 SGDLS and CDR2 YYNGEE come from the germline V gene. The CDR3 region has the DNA TGTGCCAGCAGCGAAACAGGGGTAAATCAGCCCCAGCATTTT. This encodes CASSETGVNQPQHF.

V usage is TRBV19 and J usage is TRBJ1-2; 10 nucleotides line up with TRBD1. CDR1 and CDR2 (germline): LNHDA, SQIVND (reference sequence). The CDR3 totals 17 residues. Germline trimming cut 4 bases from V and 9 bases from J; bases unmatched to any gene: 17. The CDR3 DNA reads TGTGCCAGTAGTACTCCGGGACAGGGGACAGGACGTGAGAGCTACACCTTC. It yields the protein CASSTPGQGTGRESYTF.

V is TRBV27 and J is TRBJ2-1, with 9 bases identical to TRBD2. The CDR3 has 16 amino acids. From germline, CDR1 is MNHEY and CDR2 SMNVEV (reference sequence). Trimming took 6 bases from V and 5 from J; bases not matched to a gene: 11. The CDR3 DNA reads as TGTGCCAGCAGGCCCGGTGTCGCGGGGGGGAACAATGAGCAGTTCTTC. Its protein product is CASRPGVAGGNNEQFF.

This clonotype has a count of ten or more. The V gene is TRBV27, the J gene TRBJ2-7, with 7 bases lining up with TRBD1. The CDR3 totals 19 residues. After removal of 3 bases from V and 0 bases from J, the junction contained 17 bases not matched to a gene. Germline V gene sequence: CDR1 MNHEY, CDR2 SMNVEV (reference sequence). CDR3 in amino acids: CASSFSISRQGKGSYEQYF. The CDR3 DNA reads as TGTGCCAGCAGTTTCTCCATTTCCCGACAGGGAAAGGGCTCCTACGAGCAGTACTTC.

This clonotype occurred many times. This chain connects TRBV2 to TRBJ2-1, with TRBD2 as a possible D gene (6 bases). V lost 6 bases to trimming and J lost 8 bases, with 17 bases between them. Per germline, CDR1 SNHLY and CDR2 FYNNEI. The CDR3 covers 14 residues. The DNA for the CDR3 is TGTGCCAGCAGACTAGCCGCCTCACGAGATGAGCAGTTCTTC. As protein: CASRLAASRDEQFF.

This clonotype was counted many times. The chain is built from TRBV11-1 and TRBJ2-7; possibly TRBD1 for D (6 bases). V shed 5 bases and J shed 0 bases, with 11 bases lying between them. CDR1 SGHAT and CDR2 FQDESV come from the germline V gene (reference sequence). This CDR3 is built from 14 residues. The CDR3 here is CASSPGHHSYEQYF. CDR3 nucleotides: TGTGCCAGCAGCCCGGGACATCACTCCTACGAGCAGTACTTC.

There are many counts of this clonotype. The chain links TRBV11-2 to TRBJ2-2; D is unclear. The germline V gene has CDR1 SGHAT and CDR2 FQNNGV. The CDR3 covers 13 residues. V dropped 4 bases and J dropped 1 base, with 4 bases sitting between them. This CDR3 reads CASSSRNTGELFF. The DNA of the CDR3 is TGTGCCAGCAGCTCCAGGAACACCGGGGAGCTGTTTTTT.

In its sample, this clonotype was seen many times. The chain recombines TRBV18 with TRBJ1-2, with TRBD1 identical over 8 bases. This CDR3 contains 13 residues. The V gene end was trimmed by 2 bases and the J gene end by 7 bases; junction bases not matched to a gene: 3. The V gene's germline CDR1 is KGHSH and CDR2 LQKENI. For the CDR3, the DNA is TGTGCCAGCTCACCAAAGGACAGGGCTGGCTACACCTTC. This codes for CASSPKDRAGYTF.

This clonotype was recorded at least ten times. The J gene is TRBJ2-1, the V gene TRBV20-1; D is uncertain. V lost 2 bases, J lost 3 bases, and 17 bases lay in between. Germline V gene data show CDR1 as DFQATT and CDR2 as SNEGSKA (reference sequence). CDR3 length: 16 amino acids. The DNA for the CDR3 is TGCAGTGCTAGACCATTGCGAGGCGCTAACTACAATGAGCAGTTCTTC. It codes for CSARPLRGANYNEQFF.

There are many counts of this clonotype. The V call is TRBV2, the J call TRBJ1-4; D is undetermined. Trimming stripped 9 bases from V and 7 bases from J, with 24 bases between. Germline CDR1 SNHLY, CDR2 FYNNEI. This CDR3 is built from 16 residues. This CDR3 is CASNTPDGRSSEKLFF. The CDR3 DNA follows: TGTGCCAGTAATACACCCGACGGGCGTAGTTCTGAAAAACTGTTTTTT.

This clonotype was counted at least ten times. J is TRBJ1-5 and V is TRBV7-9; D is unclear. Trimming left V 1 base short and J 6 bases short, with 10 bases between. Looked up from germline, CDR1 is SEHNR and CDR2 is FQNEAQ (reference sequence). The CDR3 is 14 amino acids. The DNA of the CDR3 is TGTGCCAGCAGCTTAGGTGAGACATCTCAGCCCCAGCATTTT. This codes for CASSLGETSQPQHF. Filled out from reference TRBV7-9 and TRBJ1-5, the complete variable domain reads DTGVSQNPRHKITKRGQNVTFRCDPISEHNRLYWYRQTLGQGPEFLTYFQNEAQLEKSRLLSDRFSAERPKGSFSTLEIQRTEQGDSAMYLCASSLGETSQPQHFGDGTRLSIL.

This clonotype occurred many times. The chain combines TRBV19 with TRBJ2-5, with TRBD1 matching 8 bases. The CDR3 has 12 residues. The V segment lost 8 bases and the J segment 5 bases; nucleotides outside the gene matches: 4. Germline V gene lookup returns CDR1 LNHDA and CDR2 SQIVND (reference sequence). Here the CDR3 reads CASRDRGETQYF. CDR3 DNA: TGTGCCAGTCGAGACAGGGGCGAGACCCAGTACTTC. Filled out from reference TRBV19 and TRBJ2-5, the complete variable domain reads DGGITQSPKYLFRKEGQNVTLSCEQNLNHDAMYWYRQDPGQGLRLIYYSQIVNDFQKGDIAEGYSVSREKKESFPLTVTSAQKNPTAFYLCASRDRGETQYFGPGTRLLVL.

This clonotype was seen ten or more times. The CDR3 protein is CASSHSPGTGNGYTF. In DNA, the CDR3 is TGTGCCAGCAGCCATTCGCCTGGGACGGGAAATGGCTACACCTTC. The V call is TRBV3-1, the J call TRBJ1-2, with D possibly matching TRBD1 (5 bases). Germline CDR1 and CDR2: LGHDT and YNNKEL (reference sequence). V lost 3 bases and J 6 bases, leaving 17 bases between the germline ends. The CDR3 has 15 residues.

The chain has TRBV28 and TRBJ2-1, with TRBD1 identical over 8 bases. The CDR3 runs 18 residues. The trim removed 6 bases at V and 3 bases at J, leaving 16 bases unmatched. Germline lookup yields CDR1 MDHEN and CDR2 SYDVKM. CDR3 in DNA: TGTGCCAGCAGGCCGAAAAACCCGCAGGGGGCATTCTACAATGAGCAGTTCTTC. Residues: CASRPKNPQGAFYNEQFF.

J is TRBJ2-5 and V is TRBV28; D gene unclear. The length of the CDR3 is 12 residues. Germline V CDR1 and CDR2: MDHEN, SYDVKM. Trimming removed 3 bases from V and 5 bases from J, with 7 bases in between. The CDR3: CASSFLWETQYF. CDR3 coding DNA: TGTGCCAGCAGTTTTTTATGGGAGACCCAGTACTTC.

CDR3 coding DNA: TGTGCCAGCAGTGAAATAGCGGGGTTCAATGAGCAGTTCTTC. Its protein product is CASSEIAGFNEQFF. The chain uses TRBV2 and TRBJ2-1, with 8 bases lining up with TRBD2. The V gene end was trimmed by 2 bases and the J gene end by 6 bases; junction bases not matched to a gene: 3. The CDR3 loop spans 14 amino acids. The germline V gene has CDR1 SNHLY and CDR2 FYNNEI.

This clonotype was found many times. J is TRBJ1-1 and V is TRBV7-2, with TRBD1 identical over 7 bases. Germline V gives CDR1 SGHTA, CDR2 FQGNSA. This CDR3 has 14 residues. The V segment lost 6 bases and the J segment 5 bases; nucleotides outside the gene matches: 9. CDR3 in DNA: TGTACCAGCAGTCGACAGACAGGGCCTACTGAAGCTTTCTTT. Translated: CTSSRQTGPTEAFF. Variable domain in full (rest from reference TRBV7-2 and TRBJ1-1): GAGVSQSPSNKVTEKGKDVELRCDPISGHTALYWYRQSLGQGLEFLIYFQGNSAPDKSGLPSDRFSAERTGGSVSTLTIQRTQQEDSAVYLCTSSRQTGPTEAFFGQGTRLTVV.

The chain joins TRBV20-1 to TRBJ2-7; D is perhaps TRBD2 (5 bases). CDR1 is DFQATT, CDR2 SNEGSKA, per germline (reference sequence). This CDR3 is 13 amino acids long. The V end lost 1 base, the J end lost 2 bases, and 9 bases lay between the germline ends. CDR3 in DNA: TGCAGTGCTAGAGGAGGGCTCGCCTACGAGCAGTACTTC. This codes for CSARGGLAYEQYF.

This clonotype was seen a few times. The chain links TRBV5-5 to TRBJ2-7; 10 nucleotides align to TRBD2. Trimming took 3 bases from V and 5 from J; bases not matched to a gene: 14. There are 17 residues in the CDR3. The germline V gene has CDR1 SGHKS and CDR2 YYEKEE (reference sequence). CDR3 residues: CASSYRSGTSVKDEQYF. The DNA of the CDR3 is TGTGCCAGCAGCTATCGTTCTGGGACTAGCGTGAAAGACGAGCAGTACTTC.

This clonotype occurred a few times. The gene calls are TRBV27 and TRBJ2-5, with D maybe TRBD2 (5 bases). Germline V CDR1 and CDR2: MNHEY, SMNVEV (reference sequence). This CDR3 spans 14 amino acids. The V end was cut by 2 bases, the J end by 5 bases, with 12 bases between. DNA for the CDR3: TGTGCCAGCAGTTTACGGGGAATGGGGGAGACCCAGTACTTC. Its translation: CASSLRGMGETQYF.

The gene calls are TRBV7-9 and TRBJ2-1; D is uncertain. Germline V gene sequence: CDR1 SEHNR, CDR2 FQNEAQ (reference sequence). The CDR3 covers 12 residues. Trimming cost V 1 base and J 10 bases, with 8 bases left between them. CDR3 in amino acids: CASSLEGSEQFF. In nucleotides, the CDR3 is TGTGCCAGCAGCTTAGAAGGTTCCGAGCAGTTCTTC.

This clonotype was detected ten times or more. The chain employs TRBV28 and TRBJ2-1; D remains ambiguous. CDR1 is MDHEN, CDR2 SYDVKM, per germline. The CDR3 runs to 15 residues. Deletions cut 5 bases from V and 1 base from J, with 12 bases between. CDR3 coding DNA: TGTGCCAGCAGTCCCCGTCTAGGATCCTACAATGAGCAGTTCTTC. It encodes CASSPRLGSYNEQFF.

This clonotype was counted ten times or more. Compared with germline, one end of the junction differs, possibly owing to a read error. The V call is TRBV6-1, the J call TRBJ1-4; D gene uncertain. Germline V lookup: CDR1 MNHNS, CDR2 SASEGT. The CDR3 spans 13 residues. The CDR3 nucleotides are TGTGCCAGCAGGGATGACGCGAATGGAAAACTGTTTTTT. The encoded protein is CASRDDANGKLFF.

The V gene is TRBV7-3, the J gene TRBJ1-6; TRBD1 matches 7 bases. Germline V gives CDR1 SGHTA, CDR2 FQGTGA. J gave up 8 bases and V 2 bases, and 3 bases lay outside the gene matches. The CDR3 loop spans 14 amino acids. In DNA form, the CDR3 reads TGTGCCAGCAGCTTAGAGGGGGCCGATTCACCCCTCCACTTT. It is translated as CASSLEGADSPLHF.

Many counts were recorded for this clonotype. CDR3 amino acids: CASSPTLAGTDTQYF. In nucleotides, the CDR3 is TGTGCCAGCAGTCCTACTTTAGCGGGAACAGATACGCAGTATTTT. The rearrangement joins TRBV12-3 or TRBV12-4 to TRBJ2-3; TRBD2 matches 8 bases. The V gene end was trimmed by 5 bases and the J gene end by 3 bases; junction bases not matched to a gene: 7. The CDR3 is made up of 15 amino acids.

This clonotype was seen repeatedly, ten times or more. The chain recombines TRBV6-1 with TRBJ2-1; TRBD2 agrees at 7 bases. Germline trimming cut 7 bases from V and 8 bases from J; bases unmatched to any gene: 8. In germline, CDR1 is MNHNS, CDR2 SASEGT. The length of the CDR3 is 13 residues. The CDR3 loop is CASTSLATHEQFF. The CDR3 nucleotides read TGTGCCAGCACTTCACTAGCGACCCATGAGCAGTTCTTC.

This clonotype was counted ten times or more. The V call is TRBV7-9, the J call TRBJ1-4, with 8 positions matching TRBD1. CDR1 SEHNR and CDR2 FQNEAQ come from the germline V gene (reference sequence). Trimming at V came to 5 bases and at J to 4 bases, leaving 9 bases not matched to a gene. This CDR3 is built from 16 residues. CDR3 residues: CASSRGRGQGNEKLFF. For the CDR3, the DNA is TGTGCCAGCAGCCGGGGCCGCGGACAGGGTAATGAAAAACTGTTTTTT.